This record covers a single TCR beta chain. Its specificity is not known. This PCR relied on a set of 60 Vbeta primers and 13 Jbeta primers. The assay was immunoSEQ multiplex PCR, and TCRdb's table has in-frame clones only and misses some. The data contain about 94,000 clones, 75% to 80% of them singletons. This sample was taken from a study of cytomegalovirus exposure and HLA in healthy donors. Study outcomes and limitations: Donors belonging to an Asian-associated ancestry cluster reportedly showed fewer N-insertions in productive TCRs than the approximately 670-donor mean, according to what a later analysis found. Across donors, sequencing depth was assumed by presence/absence analyses to be roughly uniform.

The CDR3 length is 16 residues. V lost 4 bases and J lost 4; bases outside the gene matches: 3. Germline CDR1 and CDR2: MGHRA and YSYEKL. The J gene is TRBJ2-3, the V gene TRBV4-1; 15 bases agree with TRBD2. Sequencing input: PBMCs. This sequence was found in a woman aged 40 to 50 in good health and CMV-seronegative. CDR3 sequence (DNA): TGCGCCAGCAGCCGAGGACTAGCGGGGGGGCCAGATACGCAGTATTTT. Translated, it gives CASSRGLAGGPDTQYF.